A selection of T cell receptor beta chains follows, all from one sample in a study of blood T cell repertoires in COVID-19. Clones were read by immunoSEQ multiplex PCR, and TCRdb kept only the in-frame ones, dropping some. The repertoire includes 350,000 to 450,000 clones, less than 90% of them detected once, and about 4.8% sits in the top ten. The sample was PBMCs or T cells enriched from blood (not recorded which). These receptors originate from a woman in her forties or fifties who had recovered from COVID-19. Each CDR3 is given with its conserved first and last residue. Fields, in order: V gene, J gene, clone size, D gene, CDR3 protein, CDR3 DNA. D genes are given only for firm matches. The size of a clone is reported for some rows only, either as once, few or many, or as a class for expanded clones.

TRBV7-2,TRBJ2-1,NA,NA,CASSPGGWDYNEQFF,TGTGCCAGCAGCCCAGGAGGATGGGATTACAATGAGCAGTTCTTC
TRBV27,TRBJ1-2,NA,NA,CASSFRGSYGYTF,TGTGCCAGCAGTTTTCGGGGATCCTATGGCTACACCTTC
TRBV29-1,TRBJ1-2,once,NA,CSVAEGSSNYGYTF,TGCAGCGTTGCGGAGGGATCGTCTAACTATGGCTACACCTTC
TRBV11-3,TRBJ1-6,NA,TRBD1,CASSLGGGWQISPLHF,TGTGCCAGCAGCTTAGGAGGGGGCTGGCAAATTTCACCCCTCCACTTT
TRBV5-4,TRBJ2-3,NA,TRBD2,CASSFPSGGLTDTQYF,TGTGCCAGCAGCTTTCCTAGCGGGGGCCTCACAGATACGCAGTATTTT
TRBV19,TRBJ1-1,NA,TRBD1,CASSYRTGANTEAFF,TGTGCCAGTAGTTACCGGACAGGGGCAAACACTGAAGCTTTCTTT
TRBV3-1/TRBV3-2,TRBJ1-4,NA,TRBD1,CASSLTTGFEEKLFF,TGTGCCAGCAGCCTGACGACAGGGTTCGAAGAAAAACTGTTTTTT
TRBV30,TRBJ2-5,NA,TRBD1,CAWSTPGTGGAETQYF,TGTGCCTGGAGTACCCCCGGGACAGGGGGCGCCGAGACCCAGTACTTC
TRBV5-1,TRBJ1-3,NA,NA,CASSLDVQGKGNTIYF,TGCGCCAGCAGCTTGGATGTACAGGGTAAAGGGAACACCATATATTTT
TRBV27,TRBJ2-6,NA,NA,CASSSTLANVLTF,TGTGCCAGCAGTTCGACATTGGCCAACGTCCTGACTTTC
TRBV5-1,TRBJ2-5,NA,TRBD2,CASSWTSMETQYF,TGCGCCAGCAGCTGGACTAGCATGGAGACCCAGTACTTC
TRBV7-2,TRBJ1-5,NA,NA,CASSLAGGWSNQPQHF,TGTGCCAGCAGCTTAGCGGGAGGGTGGAGCAATCAGCCCCAGCATTTT
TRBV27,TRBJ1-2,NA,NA,CASSLRGMPNYGYTF,TGTGCCAGCAGTTTACGGGGGATGCCTAACTATGGCTACACCTTC
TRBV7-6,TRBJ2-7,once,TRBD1,CASSTGQGVHEQYF,TGTGCCAGCAGCACCGGACAGGGGGTCCACGAGCAGTACTTC
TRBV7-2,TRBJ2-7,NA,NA,CASSRPTGPQHEQYF,TGTGCCAGCAGCCGCCCTACAGGGCCCCAACACGAGCAGTACTTC
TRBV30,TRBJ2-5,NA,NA,CARGSWAAGSRETQYF,TGTGCGCGGGGATCGTGGGCGGCAGGGTCAAGAGAGACCCAGTACTTC
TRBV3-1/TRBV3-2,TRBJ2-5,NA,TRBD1,CASSNIGTGVETQYF,TGTGCCAGCAGCAATATCGGGACAGGGGTAGAGACCCAGTACTTC
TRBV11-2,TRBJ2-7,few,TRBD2,CASSALGLTSYEQYF,TGTGCCAGCAGCGCCTTGGGACTAACCTCCTACGAGCAGTACTTC
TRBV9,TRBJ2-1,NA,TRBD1,CASSVTDRGAVNNEQFF,TGTGCCAGCAGCGTCACAGACAGGGGCGCGGTAAACAATGAGCAGTTCTTC
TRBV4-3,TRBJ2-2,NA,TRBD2,CASSRSTSGSRTGELFF,TGCGCCAGCAGCCGATCGACTAGCGGGAGTCGGACCGGGGAGCTGTTTTTT
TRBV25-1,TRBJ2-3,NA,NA,CASSEETGSTDTQYF,TGTGCCAGCAGTGAGGAGACAGGTAGCACAGATACGCAGTATTTT
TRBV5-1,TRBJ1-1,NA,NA,CASSLEVLQGPEAFF,TGCGCCAGCAGCTTGGAGGTTTTACAGGGCCCTGAAGCTTTCTTT
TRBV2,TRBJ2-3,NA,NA,CASRDRYTDTQYF,TGTGCCAGCAGAGACAGATACACAGATACGCAGTATTTT
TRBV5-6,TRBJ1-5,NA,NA,CASSKTPGANQPQHF,TGTGCCAGCAGCAAAACACCAGGGGCCAATCAGCCCCAGCATTTT
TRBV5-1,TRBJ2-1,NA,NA,CASTDSRRYNEQFF,TGCGCCAGCACCGACAGTCGCCGCTACAATGAGCAGTTCTTC
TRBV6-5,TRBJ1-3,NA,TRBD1,CASSYSKQGAGNTIYF,TGTGCCAGCAGTTACTCGAAACAGGGGGCTGGAAACACCATATATTTT
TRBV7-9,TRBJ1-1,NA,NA,CASSLRAGDTEAFF,TGTGCCAGCAGCTTAAGGGCAGGGGATACTGAAGCTTTCTTT
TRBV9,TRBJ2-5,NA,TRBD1,CASSALTGDQETQYF,TGTGCCAGCAGCGCCTTGACAGGGGACCAAGAGACCCAGTACTTC
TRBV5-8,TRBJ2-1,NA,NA,CASSPLSGVREQFF,TGTGCCAGCAGCCCACTATCGGGAGTTCGGGAGCAGTTCTTC
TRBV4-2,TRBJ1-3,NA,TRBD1,CASSRDRGPGNTIYF,TGTGCCAGCAGCCGCGACAGGGGGCCTGGAAACACCATATATTTT
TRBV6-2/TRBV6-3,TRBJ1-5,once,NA,CASSSPVRRSNQPQHF,TGTGCCAGCAGTTCCCCGGTCCGTCGTAGCAATCAGCCCCAGCATTTT
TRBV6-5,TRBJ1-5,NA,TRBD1,CASRKGTENQPQHF,TGTGCCAGCAGGAAAGGGACAGAGAATCAGCCCCAGCATTTT
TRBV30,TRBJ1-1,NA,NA,CAWRGDRRNTEAFF,TGTGCCTGGAGGGGAGACAGGCGGAACACTGAAGCTTTCTTT
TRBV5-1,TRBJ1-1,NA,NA,CASSPQGSLNTEAFF,TGCGCCAGCAGCCCCCAGGGTTCCCTGAACACTGAAGCTTTCTTT
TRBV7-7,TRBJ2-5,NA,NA,CASSPRGSPSLSGGETQYF,TGTGCCAGCAGCCCGCGGGGCAGCCCAAGTTTAAGCGGTGGGGAGACCCAGTACTTC
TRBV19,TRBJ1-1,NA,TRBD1,CASMTGDRGAFF,TGTGCCAGTATGACAGGGGATCGGGGAGCTTTCTTT
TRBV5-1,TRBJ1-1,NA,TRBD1,CASSLVRGQGTEAFF,TGCGCCAGCAGCTTGGTTAGGGGGCAGGGCACTGAAGCTTTCTTT
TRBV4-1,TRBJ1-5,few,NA,CASSHLAVDFNQPQHF,TGCGCCAGCAGCCACCTAGCGGTGGATTTCAATCAGCCCCAGCATTTT
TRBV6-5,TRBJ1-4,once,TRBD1,CASSYSSRGREKLFF,TGTGCCAGCAGTTACTCGTCCAGGGGGCGCGAAAAACTGTTTTTT
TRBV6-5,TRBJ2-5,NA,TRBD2,CASSYLSGGGETQYF,TGTGCCAGCAGTTACCTTTCGGGAGGTGGCGAGACCCAGTACTTC
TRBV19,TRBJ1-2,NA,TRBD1,CASSAGGGYTF,TGTGCCAGTAGTGCAGGGGGTGGCTACACCTTC
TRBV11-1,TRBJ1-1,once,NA,CASSSWTVNTEAFF,TGTGCCAGCAGCTCGTGGACAGTCAACACTGAAGCTTTCTTT